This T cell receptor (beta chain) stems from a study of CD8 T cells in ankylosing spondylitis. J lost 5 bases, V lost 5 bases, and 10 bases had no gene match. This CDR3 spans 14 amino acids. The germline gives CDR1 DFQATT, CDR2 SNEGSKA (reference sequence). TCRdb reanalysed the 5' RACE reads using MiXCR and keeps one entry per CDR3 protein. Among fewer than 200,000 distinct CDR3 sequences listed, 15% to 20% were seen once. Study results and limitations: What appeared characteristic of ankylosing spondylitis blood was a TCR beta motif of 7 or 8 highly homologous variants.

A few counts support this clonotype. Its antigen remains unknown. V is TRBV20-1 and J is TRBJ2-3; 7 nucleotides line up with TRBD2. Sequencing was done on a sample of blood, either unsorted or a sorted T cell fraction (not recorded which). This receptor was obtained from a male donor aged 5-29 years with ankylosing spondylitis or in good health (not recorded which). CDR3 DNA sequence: TGCAGTGCTTCCCCGGGACTACGGGGAGATACGCAGTATTTT. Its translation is CSASPGLRGDTQYF.